This T cell receptor (beta chain) originates from a study of regulatory T cells in long-lasting Graves disease. This clonotype came up many times. Its antigen remains unknown. CDR3 length: 14 residues. Germline V lookup: CDR1 SEHNR, CDR2 FQNEAQ (reference sequence). The V and J ends lost 5 bases and 2 bases respectively, with 13 bases between them. Study results and limitations: Among the persistent patients, thousands of public clonotypes were shared, more than the 850 to 1,000 shared among new patients.

Time point of the sample: persistent/refractory GD, antithyroid drugs over 5 years with positive TRAb. After RNA was extracted from PBMCs, the TCR library was made from it. The authors drew patients from an endocrinology department in Xi'an, China. An approximately 10-milliliter sample of peripheral blood was drawn into EDTA tubes. Building the TCR beta libraries relied on iRepertoire HTBI primers, and CDR3 regions underwent Arm-PCR. TCRdb analysed the multiplex PCR reads with MiXCR anew, one entry per CDR3 protein. The top ten clones hold 7.1% of a sample with 400,000 to 600,000 distinct CDR3 sequences, roughly 21% of them seen once.

V gene TRBV7-9 combines with J gene TRBJ2-7; tentatively, D is TRBD1 (5 bases). This specimen was peripheral blood mononuclear cells (PBMCs), taken when the disease was refractory, from a patient treated with antithyroid drugs. The clonotype comes from a female donor with Graves disease. In DNA, the CDR3 is TGTGCCAGCAGCCCCCAAGGGGCGACCTACGAGCAGTACTTC. Translation gives CASSPQGATYEQYF.